This TCR beta chain was documented in a study of cytomegalovirus exposure and HLA in healthy donors. Use of 60 Vbeta and 13 Jbeta primers characterized the PCR. Here immunoSEQ multiplex PCR was the method, and the copy in TCRdb shows in-frame clones only, minus some. The sample holds approximately 210,000 clones, roughly 80% seen once. This CDR3 is built from 15 residues. The trim removed 2 bases at V and 9 bases at J, leaving 10 bases unmatched. CDR1 and CDR2 from the germline V gene are SGHRS and YFSETQ. Sequencing used PBMCs. V usage is TRBV5-1 and J usage is TRBJ2-3; 9 bases are shared with TRBD1. The sequence was obtained from a male donor in good health and CMV-seropositive. The CDR3 spells CASSLSQGAEKTQYF. The CDR3, as DNA: TGCGCCAGCAGCTTATCACAGGGGGCTGAGAAAACGCAGTATTTT.